The sequence of this TCR beta chain was determined in a study of cytomegalovirus exposure and HLA in healthy donors. General study results and limits: CMV serostatus was the only recorded immune exposure for donors.

This clone showed up just a few times. Its matching antigen is unknown. The CDR3 covers 14 residues. Germline V gene data show CDR1 as SQVTM and CDR2 as ANQGSEA. The junction had 11 bases not matched to a gene; V was cut back by 7 bases and J by 3 bases. It was with 60 Vbeta and 13 Jbeta primers that the PCR ran. This table comes from immunoSEQ multiplex PCR, and its TCRdb copy is limited to in-frame clones, with some not included. This table has about 130,000 clones, around 78% appearing once. The sequence derives from a woman aged 45-59 years in good health and CMV-seronegative. The V and J genes are TRBV29-1 and TRBJ2-5; TRBD1 matches at 7 bases. Specimen: PBMCs. The CDR3 region has the DNA TGCAGCGACTTTCAAACCGGGACAGAAGAGACCCAGTACTTC. Translation: CSDFQTGTEETQYF. Full variable domain (missing parts from reference TRBV29-1 and TRBJ2-5): SAVISQKPSRDICQRGTSLTIQCQVDSQVTMMFWYRQQPGQSLTLIATANQGSEATYESGFVIDKFPISRPNLTFSTLTVSNMSPEDSSIYLCSDFQTGTEETQYFGPGTRLLVL.